Reported below is one T cell receptor (beta chain). Antigen specificity is unknown. In the original workflow: As immunoSEQ supplied junction-only sequences (without quality scores), filtering differed. Data came from immunoSEQ multiplex PCR; TCRdb stores just in-frame clones and leaves some out. D and trimming come from the DNA, and the V and J calls and clone size come from that table. This sample has fewer than 3 million clones, with just under 95% found just once. The data originate from a study of shared clonotypes between healthy human individuals. Study overall: Three plates were used per donor for CD4 naive, three for CD4 memory, two for CD8 naive and one for CD8 memory.

CDR3 length equals 15 residues. Germline V gene lookup returns CDR1 SGDLS and CDR2 YYNGEE. V lost 0 bases and J 5 bases, leaving 14 bases between the germline ends. Study results and caveats: What rarefaction showed was incomplete sorted-subset sequencing despite large depth. Clonotypes that were shared across a handful of donors made up approximately 5% of naive CD4 clonotypes.

Sequenced sample: naive CD4+ T cells from PBMCs. The subset was: CD45RA+ positively selected. The source of this sequence is a man younger than 35 in good health. Some clones in this sample may be carry-over from other donors' samples. The genes are TRBV9 and TRBJ2-5, with D perhaps TRBD2 (5 bases). In nucleotides, the CDR3 is TGTGCCAGCAGCGTAGCGGGTGGGAGTGGGGAGACCCAGTACTTC. Translated, it gives CASSVAGGSGETQYF. Together with reference TRBV9 and TRBJ2-5, the CDR3 gives the full variable domain: DSGVTQTPKHLITATGQRVTLRCSPRSGDLSVYWYQQSLDQGLQFLIQYYNGEERAKGNILERFSAQQFPDLHSELNLSSLELGDSALYFCASSVAGGSGETQYFGPGTRLLVL.